The next 32 T cell receptor beta chains were all read from a single sample in a study of T cells in narcolepsy. The protocol was immunoSEQ multiplex PCR, while the TCRdb copy is restricted to in-frame clones and leaves out a portion. The sample has about 35,000 clones, around 84% seen once. The specimen sequenced was memory (CD45RA-) CD4+ T cells from blood. These receptors were obtained from a human donor in good health.

The chain combines TRBV10-1 with TRBJ2-7, with a weak D call TRBD2 (6 bases). Trimming took 3 bases from V and 2 from J, leaving 14 bases between them. The CDR3 has 15 residues. The germline V gene has CDR1 WNHNN and CDR2 SYGVQD (reference sequence). CDR3 loop: CASSDPSGATYEQYF. CDR3 nucleotides: TGCGCCAGCAGTGATCCCTCGGGAGCGACCTACGAGCAGTACTTC.

This clone has more than one count but fewer than ten. The rearrangement links TRBV4-3 to TRBJ1-6; D remains unclear. V lost 4 bases and J lost 1, with 11 bases in between. This CDR3 region has 16 residues. CDR1 and CDR2 (germline): LGHNA, YSLEER. In nucleotides, the CDR3 is TGCGCCAGCAGCCCCGAATTGGGTTCCTATAATTCACCCCTCCACTTT. Translating gives CASSPELGSYNSPLHF.

V usage is TRBV5-6 and J usage is TRBJ2-3; 10 bases fit TRBD2. Trimming cost V 1 base and J 1 base; bases outside gene matches: 0. CDR3 length equals 15 residues. The germline V gene encodes CDR1 SGHDT and CDR2 YYEEEE. The CDR3 is CASSLTSGGTDTQYF. As DNA, the CDR3 is TGTGCCAGCAGCTTGACTAGCGGGGGCACAGATACGCAGTATTTT.

This rearrangement joins TRBV5-1 to TRBJ2-4; D not resolved. The V and J ends lost 2 bases and 0 bases respectively, with 9 bases between them. The CDR3 loop spans 15 amino acids. CDR1 and CDR2 (germline): SGHRS, YFSETQ. The CDR3 reads CASSFDGVAKNIQYF. CDR3 bases: TGCGCCAGCAGCTTTGACGGTGTAGCCAAAAACATTCAGTACTTC.

The chain recombines TRBV7-2 with TRBJ2-3; 9 bases match TRBD2. The length of the CDR3 is 15 residues. Germline assignment: CDR1 SGHTA and CDR2 FQGNSA. Losses at the gene ends were 3 bases for V and 3 bases for J; bases not matched to a gene: 4. CDR3 amino acids: CASSLRLAETDTQYF. For the CDR3, the DNA is TGTGCCAGCAGCTTGAGACTAGCGGAAACAGATACGCAGTATTTT.

In this sample, this clone turned up once. The chain combines TRBV7-2 with TRBJ1-1, with D possibly matching TRBD1 (5 bases). The V gene's germline CDR1 is SGHTA and CDR2 FQGNSA. This CDR3 spans 15 amino acids. V gave up 2 bases and J gave up 4 bases, with 14 bases separating them. CDR3 amino acids: CASSLQGYGGTEAFF. The CDR3 nucleotides are TGTGCCAGCAGCTTACAGGGATATGGGGGCACTGAAGCTTTCTTT.

The chain links TRBV11-3 to TRBJ2-1, with D perhaps matching TRBD2 (6 bases). Germline lookup yields CDR1 SGHNT and CDR2 YENEEA. Trimming cost V 8 bases and J 6 bases, with 14 bases left between them. The CDR3 totals 13 residues. CDR3: CASANLASNEQFF. CDR3 in DNA: TGTGCCAGCGCCAACCTAGCGTCCAATGAGCAGTTCTTC.

The chain uses TRBV5-4 and TRBJ1-2; D gene uncertain. V was cut by 3 bases and J by 2 bases, with 11 bases left in between. The V gene's germline CDR1 is SGHNT and CDR2 YYREEE (reference sequence). The CDR3 consists of 14 residues. CDR3 in DNA: TGTGCCAGCAGCTCCTCTCCCGGGAACTATGGCTACACCTTC. Its protein is CASSSSPGNYGYTF.

The V and J genes are TRBV6-5 and TRBJ1-3, with a tentative D call TRBD1 (6 bases). Trimming took off 6 bases at V and 2 bases at J, with 11 bases between the two ends. This CDR3 spans 14 amino acids. Germline V gives CDR1 MNHEY, CDR2 SVGAGI. The CDR3 region has the DNA TGTGCCAGCAGGATTACAGGGACTGGAAACACCATATATTTT. Translation: CASRITGTGNTIYF.

V gene TRBV7-2 combines with J gene TRBJ2-7; D unclear. Germline CDR1 is SGHTA and CDR2 is FQGNSA. The CDR3 extends over 10 amino acids. The V end was cut by 3 bases, the J end by 7 bases, with 4 bases between. The CDR3 DNA follows: TGTGCCAGCAGCTTGGGTGAGCAGTACTTC. This gives the protein CASSLGEQYF.

J is TRBJ1-1 and V is TRBV5-3, with D unresolved. TRBV5-3 is known as an ORF, though its function is uncertain. This CDR3 has 14 amino acids. Trimming left V 1 base short and J 10 bases short, with 17 bases between. The CDR3 here is CARSLSKRPGGAFF. In DNA, the CDR3 is TGTGCCAGAAGCTTGAGTAAGCGTCCCGGTGGAGCTTTCTTT.

Regarding this clone: Mismatch with germline at one junction end may stem from a read error. The identical CDR3 is also encoded by other nucleotide sequences in the sample. The rearrangement links TRBV2 to TRBJ2-2; the D gene is possibly TRBD1 (6 bases). CDR3 size: 15 residues. The V gene's germline CDR1 is SNHLY and CDR2 FYNNEI. CDR3 region: CASSEDPGDTGELFF. DNA for the CDR3: TGTGCCAGCAGCGAAGACCCAGGGGACACCGGGGAGCTGTTTTTT.

The V and J genes are TRBV6-5 and TRBJ1-5; 8 bases fit TRBD1. V shed 4 bases, J shed 7 bases, and the junction held 3 bases outside the gene matches. CDR3 length equals 13 residues. Germline V gives CDR1 MNHEY, CDR2 SVGAGI. DNA for the CDR3: TGTGCCAGCAGTTTCACAGGGGGACAGCCCCAGCATTTT. Translated, it gives CASSFTGGQPQHF.

The chain carries TRBV6-5 and TRBJ2-7; unclear D gene. The CDR3 is made up of 14 amino acids. Germline lookup yields CDR1 MNHEY and CDR2 SVGAGI. V was cut by 5 bases and J by 0 bases, with 11 bases left in between. The CDR3 here is CASSGGRLSYEQYF. CDR3 nucleotides: TGTGCCAGCAGTGGTGGGCGGCTCTCCTACGAGCAGTACTTC.

This clone occurred once. The chain has TRBV5-4 and TRBJ1-1; 12 bases agree with TRBD1. CDR3 length: 17 residues. Per germline, CDR1 SGHNT and CDR2 YYREEE (reference sequence). The ends lost 0 bases at V and 6 bases at J; junction bases unmatched: 9. The CDR3 spells CASSLAGTGGLYAEAFF. DNA of the CDR3: TGTGCCAGCAGCTTGGCCGGGACAGGGGGCTTATACGCTGAAGCTTTCTTT.

This chain links TRBV6-1 with TRBJ1-2; 7 bases are a match to TRBD1. CDR3 length equals 14 residues. With 3 bases clipped from V and 4 bases from J, the junction kept 5 bases outside the gene matches. Germline loops: CDR1 MNHNS, CDR2 SASEGT. CDR3 in amino acids: CASSDRGEGYGYTF. The CDR3 DNA reads as TGTGCCAGCAGTGACAGGGGGGAAGGCTATGGCTACACCTTC.

The V and J genes are TRBV27 and TRBJ1-2; maybe TRBD1 (6 bases). There are 14 residues in the CDR3. Germline V gene data show CDR1 as MNHEY and CDR2 as SMNVEV (reference sequence). V was clipped by 5 bases and J by 2 bases, with 12 bases between them. CDR3 region: CASSLRDKNYGYTF. The CDR3 region has the DNA TGTGCCAGCAGTCTCCGGGACAAAAACTATGGCTACACCTTC.

This chain joins TRBV7-9 and TRBJ1-2, with a tentative D call TRBD1 (6 bases). Germline lookup yields CDR1 SEHNR and CDR2 FQNEAQ (reference sequence). CDR3 length equals 12 residues. The V end was cut by 5 bases, the J end by 9 bases, with 13 bases between. CDR3 nucleotide sequence: TGTGCCAGCAGCCCTCAACAGGGAAGCTACACCTTC. This translates into CASSPQQGSYTF.

The chain is built from TRBV19 and TRBJ2-2, with D possibly TRBD1 on 6 matching bases. Germline assignment: CDR1 LNHDA and CDR2 SQIVND (reference sequence). CDR3 length: 14 amino acids. V was trimmed by 7 bases and J by 0 bases, leaving 9 bases between them. CDR3: CASKDSANTGELFF. The CDR3 bases are TGTGCCAGTAAGGACAGCGCGAACACCGGGGAGCTGTTTTTT.

This clone appeared a few times. The chain has TRBV28 and TRBJ2-7; D might be TRBD1 or TRBD2, each matching 6 bases. CDR1 and CDR2 (germline): MDHEN, SYDVKM. Trimming pared 6 bases from V and 0 bases from J, leaving 18 bases between. The CDR3 is 16 residues long. CDR3 loop: CASSPIRGTNSYEQYF. The CDR3 DNA is TGTGCCAGCAGCCCTATACGGGGGACAAACTCCTACGAGCAGTACTTC.

The V gene is TRBV13, the J gene TRBJ1-3; a weak D match, TRBD1 (5 bases). From germline, CDR1 is PRHDT and CDR2 FYEKMQ (reference sequence). Trimming took 1 base from V and 4 from J, leaving 20 bases between them. The CDR3 extends over 18 amino acids. This chain's CDR3 is CASSLVVSQGFTGNTIYF. CDR3 bases: TGTGCCAGCAGCTTAGTTGTTTCGCAGGGATTTACCGGAAACACCATATATTTT.

The chain links TRBV4-2 to TRBJ1-1; 7 bases map to TRBD1. The CDR3 spans 17 residues. Per the germline V gene, CDR1 is LGHNA and CDR2 is YNFKEQ. Losses at the gene ends were 0 bases for V and 3 bases for J; bases not matched to a gene: 10. The CDR3 protein is CASSQDLVRQGDTEAFF. CDR3 sequence (DNA): TGTGCCAGCAGCCAAGATCTTGTCCGACAGGGCGACACTGAAGCTTTCTTT.

This clone was seen once. This chain connects TRBV5-1 to TRBJ2-1; D is possibly TRBD1 or TRBD2 (5 bases each). The germline V and J ends were trimmed by 0 bases and 6 bases, with 10 bases remaining between them. Germline CDR1 reads SGHRS; CDR2 reads YFSETQ. The CDR3 loop spans 14 amino acids. The CDR3 loop reads CASSLDGDLNEQFF. DNA for the CDR3: TGCGCCAGCAGCTTGGACGGGGACCTCAATGAGCAGTTCTTC.

The chain's CDR3 is CASSVLGQGASGYTF. DNA for the CDR3: TGTGCCAGCAGCGTCCTGGGACAGGGGGCGAGCGGCTACACCTTC. The chain links TRBV6-5 to TRBJ1-2; 12 nucleotides line up with TRBD1. V lost 6 bases, J lost 8 bases, and 10 bases stayed unmatched. CDR3 length equals 15 residues. Germline V gene lookup returns CDR1 MNHEY and CDR2 SVGAGI.

This chain connects TRBV4-1 to TRBJ1-1, with 10 bases fitting TRBD1. Losses at the gene ends were 1 base for V and 7 bases for J; bases not matched to a gene: 3. CDR3 size: 14 residues. CDR1 and CDR2 from the germline V gene are MGHRA and YSYEKL. This chain's CDR3 is CASSQGDRGGEAFF. The CDR3 DNA reads as TGCGCCAGCAGCCAAGGGGACAGGGGAGGTGAAGCTTTCTTT.

The sample holds a few counts of this clone. This chain links TRBV7-6 with TRBJ1-1; D uncertain. Germline values: CDR1 SGHVS, CDR2 FNYEAQ. V was shortened by 5 bases and J by 5 bases, with 12 bases between the two germline ends. The CDR3 is 13 amino acids. In DNA, the CDR3 is TGTGCCAGCAGCGCTAGTGTCTTGACTGAAGCTTTCTTT. Translating gives CASSASVLTEAFF.

This chain joins TRBV6-1 and TRBJ1-1; D is undetermined. Germline lookup yields CDR1 MNHNS and CDR2 SASEGT. V was pared by 7 bases and J by 0 bases, with 12 bases between. The CDR3 sequence is 14 residues long. The chain's CDR3 is CASKVDYMNTEAFF. In nucleotides, the CDR3 is TGTGCCAGCAAGGTGGATTACATGAACACTGAAGCTTTCTTT.

The chain joins TRBV7-2 to TRBJ1-1, with D possibly matching TRBD1 (6 bases). Trimming pared 2 bases from V and 4 bases from J, leaving 11 bases between. The germline CDR1 and CDR2 sequences are SGHTA and FQGNSA. This CDR3 comprises 14 residues. The CDR3 DNA is TGTGCCAGCAGCTTACAACAGGGAGGCACTGAAGCTTTCTTT. As protein: CASSLQQGGTEAFF.

This clone was counted only a few times. The rearrangement uses TRBV2 and TRBJ2-5; D gene unclear. The CDR3 contains 10 residues. Germline loops: CDR1 SNHLY, CDR2 FYNNEI. The V and J ends lost 9 bases and 5 bases respectively, with 7 bases between them. The CDR3 loop reads CASGRETQYF. In DNA, the CDR3 is TGTGCCAGTGGACGGGAGACCCAGTACTTC. Supplemented by reference TRBV2 and TRBJ2-5, the full variable domain reads EPEVTQTPSHQVTQMGQEVILRCVPISNHLYFYWYRQILGQKVEFLVSFYNNEISEKSEIFDDQFSVERPDGSNFTLKIRSTKLEDSAMYFCASGRETQYFGPGTRLLVL.

This chain uses TRBV2 with TRBJ2-3, with 14 bases matching TRBD2. The trim removed 5 bases at V and 6 bases at J, leaving 13 bases unmatched. CDR1 SNHLY and CDR2 FYNNEI come from the germline V gene. The CDR3 runs 18 residues. CDR3 nucleotides: TGTGCCAGCAGTCCACCGGGACTAGCGGGAGTTGTTATCGATACGCAGTATTTT. Translated: CASSPPGLAGVVIDTQYF.

V is TRBV5-4 and J is TRBJ2-3; D ambiguous. The CDR3 is 15 residues long. The germline V gene has CDR1 SGHNT and CDR2 YYREEE (reference sequence). Trimming removed 1 base at V and 2 bases at J, with 11 bases between. The CDR3 sequence is CASSLNGGTTDTQYF. In DNA form, the CDR3 reads TGTGCCAGCAGCTTGAACGGCGGTACCACAGATACGCAGTATTTT.

The gene calls are TRBV12-5 and TRBJ1-6; 9 bases match TRBD1. The CDR3 extends over 15 amino acids. CDR1 and CDR2 (germline): LGHNT, FRNRAP. The V gene end was trimmed by 5 bases and the J gene end by 4 bases; junction bases not matched to a gene: 3. CDR3 loop: CASGLGTGYNSPLHF. DNA for the CDR3: TGTGCTAGTGGTCTGGGGACAGGGTATAATTCACCCCTCCACTTT.